Listed here are 19 T cell receptor beta chains from one sample, sequenced in a study of cytotoxic CD8 clonotypes in ibrutinib-treated CLL. Data came from immunoSEQ multiplex PCR; TCRdb stores just in-frame clones and leaves some out. This sample has tens of thousands of clones, with 56% found just once. The material was PBMCs, obtained after 24 months of ibrutinib treatment. The receptor source for this set is a human donor with chronic lymphocytic leukemia.

This clone was counted once. The CDR3 nucleotides are TGTGCCAGCAGTTTAAGGGGGCTAATCAATGAGCAGTTCTTC. This translates into CASSLRGLINEQFF. The rearrangement links TRBV27 to TRBJ2-1, with 7 bases fitting TRBD1. The CDR3 loop spans 14 amino acids. The germline V gene encodes CDR1 MNHEY and CDR2 SMNVEV (reference sequence). V lost 2 bases, J lost 6 bases, and 4 bases stayed unmatched.

This clone was recorded at least ten times. The chain employs TRBV10-3 and TRBJ1-6; a possible D gene is TRBD1 (6 bases). The germline V gene has CDR1 ENHRY and CDR2 SYGVKD. The CDR3 contains 13 residues. The V end lost 10 bases, the J end lost 7 bases, and 14 bases lay between the germline ends. The CDR3 sequence: CATNTGYNSPLHF. CDR3 bases: TGTGCCACAAACACAGGGTACAATTCACCCCTCCACTTT.

The chain combines TRBV11-2 with TRBJ2-5, with D maybe TRBD1 (6 bases). V was shortened by 2 bases and J by 2 bases, with 18 bases between the two germline ends. The germline V gene has CDR1 SGHAT and CDR2 FQNNGV. The CDR3 totals 17 residues. The CDR3 DNA follows: TGTGCCAGCAGCTTAATGCGAAGGGGGACCCTTCAAGAGACCCAGTACTTC. It yields the protein CASSLMRRGTLQETQYF.

V gene TRBV27 combines with J gene TRBJ1-5; 9 bases map to TRBD1. The CDR3 contains 16 residues. Germline V CDR1 and CDR2: MNHEY, SMNVEV (reference sequence). V shed 2 bases, J shed 3 bases, and the junction held 5 bases outside the gene matches. CDR3 in amino acids: CASSLPDRGDNQPQHF. The CDR3 DNA is TGTGCCAGCAGTTTACCGGACAGGGGCGACAATCAGCCCCAGCATTTT.

This chain links TRBV7-6 with TRBJ1-2; D gene uncertain. V was trimmed by 5 bases and J by 3 bases, leaving 16 bases between them. In germline, CDR1 is SGHVS, CDR2 FNYEAQ. The CDR3 spans 15 residues. Here the CDR3 reads CASSPKASLDYGYTF. In DNA, the CDR3 is TGTGCCAGCAGCCCCAAGGCGTCCTTGGACTATGGCTACACCTTC. Combining the CDR3 with reference TRBV7-6 and TRBJ1-2 gives the whole variable domain GAGVSQSPRYKVTKRGQDVALRCDPISGHVSLYWYRQALGQGPEFLTYFNYEAQQDKSGLPNDRFSAERPEGSISTLTIQRTEQRDSAMYRCASSPKASLDYGYTFGSGTRLTVV.

This chain joins TRBV16 and TRBJ2-7, with TRBD2 matching 11 bases. V was pared by 3 bases and J by 7 bases, with 5 bases of the junction left unmatched. CDR1 is KGHSY, CDR2 FQNENV, per germline. This CDR3 comprises 14 residues. The CDR3 is CASSHTSGRSEQYF. In nucleotides, the CDR3 is TGTGCCAGCAGCCACACTAGCGGGAGATCGGAGCAGTACTTC.

This clone was detected only a few times. CDR3 residues: CASSYPGLFPTEAFF. The CDR3 DNA is TGTGCCAGCAGTTACCCCGGACTATTCCCCACTGAAGCTTTCTTT. J is TRBJ1-1 and V is TRBV6-5; no definite D call. V lost 2 bases to trimming and J lost 4 bases, with 14 bases between them. The germline V gene encodes CDR1 MNHEY and CDR2 SVGAGI. The CDR3 has 15 residues.

The chain is built from TRBV30 and TRBJ2-3, with TRBD2 matching over 12 bases. Germline V gene data show CDR1 as GTSNPN and CDR2 as SVGIG (reference sequence). The CDR3 has 22 amino acids. The ends lost 0 bases at V and 4 bases at J; junction bases unmatched: 23. CDR3 DNA sequence: TGTGCCTGGAGTGTAGGGTTAGGGTGGCCATATCCTAGCGGGAGGGCGGCAGATACGCAGTATTTT. Protein product: CAWSVGLGWPYPSGRAADTQYF.

The rearrangement uses TRBV19 and TRBJ2-4; D is undetermined. The CDR3 is 14 residues long. The ends were cut back, 10 bases at V and 4 bases at J, with 17 bases in the middle. Germline loops: CDR1 LNHDA, CDR2 SQIVND (reference sequence). CDR3 in amino acids: CATREQTRKNIQYF. The CDR3 DNA reads TGTGCCACTCGAGAACAGACACGAAAAAACATTCAGTACTTC.

This chain connects TRBV27 to TRBJ2-5; possibly TRBD1 or TRBD2 for D (6 bases each). This CDR3 is built from 16 residues. V lost 0 bases and J 2 bases, leaving 13 bases between the germline ends. The germline gives CDR1 MNHEY, CDR2 SMNVEV (reference sequence). CDR3 in amino acids: CASSLSPGARQETQYF. The CDR3 region has the DNA TGTGCCAGCAGTTTATCACCGGGGGCAAGGCAAGAGACCCAGTACTTC.

The chain is built from TRBV5-1 and TRBJ2-7; no definite D call. The CDR3 contains 13 residues. V was clipped by 4 bases and J by 0 bases, with 8 bases between them. Germline CDR1 is SGHRS and CDR2 is YFSETQ. CDR3 nucleotide sequence: TGCGCCAGCAGCATAGGGAACTCCTACGAGCAGTACTTC. It translates to CASSIGNSYEQYF.

The J gene is TRBJ2-1, the V gene TRBV6-5, with D maybe TRBD2 (6 bases). Germline V gene data show CDR1 as MNHEY and CDR2 as SVGAGI. The CDR3 runs to 12 residues. The germline V and J ends were trimmed by 6 bases and 12 bases, with 15 bases remaining between them. The CDR3 DNA is TGTGCCAGCAGCCAGACTAGTTCGGGGCAGTTCTTC. Protein sequence: CASSQTSSGQFF.

This clone was observed a few times. The V call is TRBV6-5, the J call TRBJ1-1; weak D call: TRBD1 (6 bases). The V and J ends lost 7 bases and 1 base respectively, with 16 bases between them. This CDR3 comprises 15 residues. Germline values: CDR1 MNHEY, CDR2 SVGAGI. The CDR3 region has the DNA TGTGCCAGCAAAGAGACAGGATCGTGGAACACTGAAGCTTTCTTT. Translating it yields CASKETGSWNTEAFF.

This clone appeared many times. The genes are TRBV7-2 and TRBJ1-6; D ambiguous. The CDR3 is 19 amino acids. V gave up 0 bases and J gave up 9 bases, with 24 bases separating them. The germline CDR1 and CDR2 sequences are SGHTA and FQGNSA. CDR3 loop: CASSLAQFGSSHVGSPLHF. CDR3 sequence (DNA): TGTGCCAGCAGCTTAGCGCAGTTTGGCAGCTCACACGTAGGTTCACCCCTCCACTTT.

This clone came up a few times. The J gene is TRBJ1-5, the V gene TRBV18; 7 positions agree with TRBD1. V dropped 4 bases and J dropped 6; count of bases not matched to a gene: 6. CDR3 length: 14 amino acids. Germline V gives CDR1 KGHSH, CDR2 LQKENI. The DNA of the CDR3 is TGTGCCAGCTCACTGACAGGGTCGGCTCAGCCCCAGCATTTT. Its protein product is CASSLTGSAQPQHF.

CDR3 coding DNA: TGTGCCAGCGGCCTTGATAGCGGGGCACTTGAGCAGTTCTTC. Its translation: CASGLDSGALEQFF. V gene TRBV5-4 combines with J gene TRBJ2-1; 8 nucleotides match TRBD2. The germline V gene encodes CDR1 SGHNT and CDR2 YYREEE (reference sequence). Trimming at V came to 7 bases and at J to 9 bases, leaving 12 bases not matched to a gene. This CDR3 has 14 amino acids. The full variable domain, in which reference TRBV5-4 and TRBJ2-1 provide the parts outside the CDR3, is ETGVTQSPTHLIKTRGQQVTLRCSSQSGHNTVSWYQQALGQGPQFIFQYYREEENGRGNFPPRFSGLQFPNYSSELNVNALELDDSALYLCASGLDSGALEQFFGPGTRLTVL.

V is TRBV29-1 and J is TRBJ2-5; D is possibly TRBD2 (7 bases). V was pared by 6 bases and J by 4 bases, with 18 bases between. Germline values: CDR1 SQVTM, CDR2 ANQGSEA. The CDR3 has 14 amino acids. The DNA of the CDR3 is TGCAGCGTCCGATGGGGGGGGCAGGGAGAGACCCAGTACTTC. Protein sequence: CSVRWGGQGETQYF.

This sequence joins TRBV19 and TRBJ2-1; D tentatively reads TRBD1 or TRBD2 (7 bases each). Germline lookup yields CDR1 LNHDA and CDR2 SQIVND (reference sequence). The CDR3 loop spans 16 amino acids. The V gene lost 7 bases and the J gene lost 4 bases, with 20 bases spanning the gap. CDR3 DNA sequence: TGTGCCAGTACCCCCAGGGGGGGTGGGTTTTACAATGAGCAGTTCTTC. Protein sequence: CASTPRGGGFYNEQFF.

This clone was seen many times. The chain joins TRBV19 to TRBJ2-1; D is ambiguous. With 5 bases removed from V and 9 bases from J, the gap between germline ends came to 11 bases. Germline V gives CDR1 LNHDA, CDR2 SQIVND (reference sequence). This CDR3 contains 12 residues. The CDR3 loop reads CASSSLMGEQFF. The CDR3 DNA reads as TGTGCCAGTAGTTCACTTATGGGTGAGCAGTTCTTC.